Each of the 14 T cell receptor beta chains below was sequenced from the same sample in a study of T-cell memory formation after mild COVID-19. TCRdb processed the 5' RACE reads anew with MiXCR; each CDR3 protein has one entry. The table records about 360,000 distinct CDR3 sequences, approximately 13% of them present only once. The source material was PBMCs or a T cell subset sorted from them (not recorded which). Every receptor here comes from a young man who had mild COVID-19 (a few samples of this study predate the infection). Cell type and time point are not known.

The rearrangement links TRBV6-4 to TRBJ2-7; TRBD2 might be the D (6 bases). Germline V gene lookup returns CDR1 MRHNA and CDR2 SNTAGT. V lost 2 bases, J lost 7 bases, and 15 bases lay in between. The CDR3 covers 14 residues. CDR3 residues: CASSDEERAREQYV. CDR3 nucleotides: TGTGCCAGCAGTGACGAAGAGCGGGCTAGGGAGCAGTACGTC.

The chain combines TRBV20-1 with TRBJ2-7; D gene uncertain. This CDR3 contains 16 residues. V lost 4 bases to trimming and J lost 8 bases, with 27 bases between them. Germline-derived CDR1 and CDR2 are DFQATT and SNEGSKA (reference sequence). CDR3 protein: CSATVLGTVTTRQQYF. DNA of the CDR3: TGCAGTGCTACGGTTCTGGGCACGGTTACTACCAGGCAGCAGTACTTC.

This clonotype was seen more than once but under ten times. This rearrangement joins TRBV27 to TRBJ1-6; TRBD1 aligns across 7 bases. The CDR3 extends over 15 amino acids. The V gene end was trimmed by 5 bases and the J gene end by 5 bases; junction bases not matched to a gene: 6. Germline CDR1 is MNHEY and CDR2 is SMNVEV (reference sequence). The CDR3: CASSPLDRNNSPLHF. As DNA, the CDR3 is TGTGCCAGCAGTCCCCTGGACAGGAATAATTCACCCCTCCACTTT.

By share, this clonotype ranks as medium-sized. This chain connects TRBV14 to TRBJ1-1; D may be TRBD1 (5 bases). Germline V gives CDR1 SGHDN, CDR2 FVKESK. The CDR3 length is 15 residues. The germline V and J ends were trimmed by 4 bases and 0 bases, with 12 bases remaining between them. The CDR3 region has the DNA TGTGCCAGCAGCCGGGGAGGGGCTTTGAACACTGAAGCTTTCTTT. As protein: CASSRGGALNTEAFF.

This clonotype was seen only a few times. The chain employs TRBV3-1 and TRBJ2-5; 10 bases are a match to TRBD2. The CDR3 sequence is 16 residues long. Germline V CDR1 and CDR2: LGHDT, YNNKEL (reference sequence). J gave up 4 bases and V 1 base, and 6 bases lay outside the gene matches. The chain's CDR3 is CASSQAAGGPGETQYF. The CDR3 DNA sequence: TGTGCCAGCAGCCAAGCAGCGGGGGGGCCCGGAGAGACCCAGTACTTC.

This clonotype was picked up a small number of times. This chain uses TRBV7-2 with TRBJ1-5; D remains ambiguous. CDR1 is SGHTA and CDR2 is FQGNSA in the germline V gene. Trimming cost V 7 bases and J 0 bases, with 13 bases left between them. This CDR3 region has 15 residues. The CDR3 bases are TGTGCCAGCACCCTTCGGGGTTATAGCAATCAGCCCCAGCATTTT. This sequence encodes CASTLRGYSNQPQHF.

This clonotype was counted ten times or more. This rearrangement joins TRBV3-1 to TRBJ2-3; 8 nucleotides line up with TRBD2. The CDR3 sequence is 15 residues long. Germline-derived CDR1 and CDR2 are LGHDT and YNNKEL (reference sequence). The junction had 4 bases not matched to a gene; V was cut back by 4 bases and J by 1 base. The CDR3 loop is CASSLPGLGTDTQYF. The DNA for the CDR3 is TGTGCCAGCAGCCTTCCGGGACTAGGCACAGATACGCAGTATTTT.

The gene calls are TRBV5-5 and TRBJ2-2; D remains ambiguous. In germline, CDR1 is SGHKS, CDR2 YYEKEE (reference sequence). V gave up 2 bases and J gave up 1 base, with 9 bases separating them. The CDR3 covers 15 residues. The CDR3 bases are TGTGCCAGCAGCTTTCGACTTATGAACACCGGGGAGCTGTTTTTT. Amino acids: CASSFRLMNTGELFF.

This clonotype showed up many times. This chain uses TRBV30 with TRBJ1-2; no definite D call. Trimming removed 1 base at V and 6 bases at J, with 12 bases between. The length of the CDR3 is 13 residues. Germline V lookup: CDR1 GTSNPN, CDR2 SVGIG (reference sequence). The CDR3 sequence: CAWSGIRRNGYTF. DNA for the CDR3: TGTGCCTGGAGTGGGATCAGGAGAAATGGCTACACCTTC.

This clonotype showed up just a few times. The chain combines TRBV4-3 with TRBJ2-1; no firm D call. Germline V gene lookup returns CDR1 LGHNA and CDR2 YSLEER. The CDR3 is made up of 16 amino acids. The V gene lost 0 bases and the J gene lost 0 bases, with 9 bases spanning the gap. The CDR3 nucleotides read TGCGCCAGCAGCCAAGAATTTGATGTCTCCTACAATGAGCAGTTCTTC. Translation: CASSQEFDVSYNEQFF.

This clonotype was detected many times. The chain couples TRBV2 to TRBJ2-1, with 8 nucleotides matching TRBD2. Germline-derived CDR1 and CDR2 are SNHLY and FYNNEI. The junction had 1 base not matched to a gene; V was cut back by 6 bases and J by 0 bases. CDR3 length equals 14 residues. CDR3 amino acids: CASRLADSYNEQFF. The CDR3 coding sequence is TGTGCCAGCAGACTAGCGGACTCCTACAATGAGCAGTTCTTC.

This clonotype was counted only a few times. V is TRBV6-1 and J is TRBJ2-7, with D unresolved. Trimming took 7 bases from V and 3 from J, leaving 7 bases between them. The CDR3 loop spans 11 amino acids. Germline values: CDR1 MNHNS, CDR2 SASEGT. Here the CDR3 DNA reads TGTGCCAGCATTGGGGTCTACGAGCAGTACGTC. Residues: CASIGVYEQYV.

This clonotype was seen repeatedly, ten times or more. The chain has TRBV5-1 and TRBJ2-1; a weak D match, TRBD2 (6 bases). This CDR3 has 15 amino acids. V dropped 0 bases and J dropped 4 bases, with 11 bases sitting between them. CDR1 SGHRS and CDR2 YFSETQ come from the germline V gene. CDR3 coding DNA: TGCGCCAGCAGCTTGGCTTTAGCGGAATACAATGAGCAGTTCTTC. Translated, it gives CASSLALAEYNEQFF. The full variable domain, in which reference TRBV5-1 and TRBJ2-1 provide the parts outside the CDR3, is KAGVTQTPRYLIKTRGQQVTLSCSPISGHRSVSWYQQTPGQGLQFLFEYFSETQRNKGNFPGRFSGRQFSNSRSEMNVSTLELGDSALYLCASSLALAEYNEQFFGPGTRLTVL.

In its sample, this clonotype was seen many times. The V gene is TRBV5-1, the J gene TRBJ2-3; a weak D match, TRBD2 (6 bases). The CDR3 loop spans 15 amino acids. CDR1 and CDR2 (germline): SGHRS, YFSETQ. V lost 1 base and J 5 bases, leaving 14 bases between the germline ends. The CDR3 DNA follows: TGCGCCAGCAGCTTGCTAGGGCAGGGAGGAGATACGCAGTATTTT. It codes for CASSLLGQGGDTQYF.